These 27 T cell receptor beta chains originate from one sample sequenced in a study of OX40 agonist ivuxolimab in advanced cancers. TCRdb's copy holds only in-frame clones and misses some; the assay was immunoSEQ multiplex PCR. The sample lists about 67,000 clones, 87% occurring once. Sequences were derived from CD4+ or CD8+ T cells sorted from blood, sampled in a trial of the OX40 agonist ivuxolimab. The receptor set was obtained from an adult with an advanced solid tumor such as melanoma, head and neck, liver or kidney cancer.

Written as DNA, the CDR3 is TGTGCCAGCAGTCGTGGGGGGAAAGGCGAGCAGTACTTC. Translating it yields CASSRGGKGEQYF. This sequence joins TRBV28 and TRBJ2-7, with D perhaps matching TRBD2 (6 bases). The CDR3 has 13 amino acids. CDR1 MDHEN and CDR2 SYDVKM come from the germline V gene. Trimming stripped 5 bases from V and 6 bases from J, with 14 bases between.

This clone has just one count. One end of the junction does not line up with germline, which may come from a read error. This rearrangement joins TRBV4-1 to TRBJ2-7, with D tentatively TRBD1 (6 bases). The CDR3 covers 15 residues. Germline-derived CDR1 and CDR2 are MGHRA and YSYEKL. This chain's CDR3 is CASGQERGSSYEQYF. The CDR3 nucleotides read TGCGCCAGCGGCCAAGAGAGGGGGAGCTCCTACGAGCAGTACTTC.

J is TRBJ1-2 and V is TRBV10-2; TRBD1 aligns across 9 bases. The CDR3 has 14 residues. V shed 6 bases, J shed 3 bases, and the junction held 5 bases outside the gene matches. The V gene's germline CDR1 is WSHSY and CDR2 SAAADI. The CDR3 coding sequence is TGCGCCAGCAGAACAGGGGGCTCGGACTATGGCTACACCTTC. It translates to CASRTGGSDYGYTF.

The count of this clone is one. This sequence joins TRBV18 and TRBJ2-7; no reliable D call. Germline loops: CDR1 KGHSH, CDR2 LQKENI. The CDR3 has 14 amino acids. Trimming removed 2 bases at V and 2 bases at J, with 10 bases between. For the CDR3, the DNA is TGTGCCAGCTCACCAAAGGAGCCGCCCTACGAGCAGTACTTC. Its translation: CASSPKEPPYEQYF.

V gene TRBV27 combines with J gene TRBJ1-5; tentative D call: TRBD1 (6 bases). The V end lost 3 bases, the J end lost 4 bases, and 13 bases lay between the germline ends. CDR1 is MNHEY and CDR2 is SMNVEV in the germline V gene (reference sequence). This CDR3 has 15 amino acids. This chain's CDR3 is CASSFGGSGNQPQHF. CDR3 bases: TGTGCCAGCAGTTTCGGGGGCTCGGGAAATCAGCCCCAGCATTTT.

In this sample, this clone turned up a few times. The rearrangement joins TRBV6-6 to TRBJ1-1; 7 bases map to TRBD1. This CDR3 is 14 amino acids long. The J segment lost 3 bases and the V segment lost 6 bases, leaving 7 bases of the junction unmatched. The V gene's germline CDR1 is MNHNY and CDR2 SVGAGI (reference sequence). The CDR3 loop reads CASRYTGDDTEAFF. CDR3 DNA sequence: TGTGCCAGCAGGTATACAGGGGATGACACTGAAGCTTTCTTT.

The chain has TRBV7-2 and TRBJ2-3; 14 bases align to TRBD2. CDR3 length: 14 residues. Germline V lookup: CDR1 SGHTA, CDR2 FQGNSA. V trimming: 11 bases; J trimming: 8 bases; junction bases outside the gene matches: 9. CDR3 DNA: TGTGCCTGGGGGACTAGCGGGAGAGGGGCTACGCAGTATTTT. This gives the protein CAWGTSGRGATQYF. Full variable domain (missing parts from reference TRBV7-2 and TRBJ2-3): GAGVSQSPSNKVTEKGKDVELRCDPISGHTALYWYRQSLGQGLEFLIYFQGNSAPDKSGLPSDRFSAERTGGSVSTLTIQRTQQEDSAVYLCAWGTSGRGATQYFGPGTRLTVL.

This CDR3 reads CSAGRTGELFF. The DNA for the CDR3 is TGCAGTGCTGGGCGTACCGGGGAGCTGTTTTTT. V and J are TRBV20-1 and TRBJ2-2; unclear D gene. The germline V and J ends were trimmed by 5 bases and 5 bases, with 6 bases remaining between them. Germline V gives CDR1 DFQATT, CDR2 SNEGSKA (reference sequence). The CDR3 is 11 amino acids.

This sequence joins TRBV11-3 and TRBJ2-1, with D perhaps TRBD2 (5 bases). The CDR3 contains 14 residues. Germline V gene sequence: CDR1 SGHNT, CDR2 YENEEA. The ends were cut back, 10 bases at V and 2 bases at J, with 15 bases in the middle. The CDR3 is CATKQRATYNEQFF. The CDR3 DNA reads TGTGCCACCAAACAGAGGGCGACCTACAATGAGCAGTTCTTC.

This chain uses TRBV18 with TRBJ1-1; TRBD1 might be the D (6 bases). CDR1 and CDR2 from the germline V gene are KGHSH and LQKENI. The V and J ends lost 6 bases and 8 bases respectively, with 22 bases between them. The CDR3 totals 15 residues. The CDR3 sequence is CASSTKGGPWTEAFF. The CDR3 DNA is TGTGCCAGCTCCACAAAGGGGGGACCATGGACCGAAGCTTTCTTT. The whole variable domain, remainder taken from reference TRBV18 and TRBJ1-1, is NAGVMQNPRHLVRRRGQEARLRCSPMKGHSHVYWYRQLPEEGLKFMVYLQKENIIDESGMPKERFSAEFPKEGPSILRIQQVVRGDSAAYFCASSTKGGPWTEAFFGQGTRLTVV.

This chain connects TRBV7-9 to TRBJ1-3; tentative D call: TRBD1 (5 bases). CDR1 and CDR2 from the germline V gene are SEHNR and FQNEAQ (reference sequence). V lost 4 bases and J lost 0, with 10 bases in between. CDR3 length: 15 amino acids. The CDR3, as DNA: TGTGCCAGCAGCTCCGGGGCCTACTCTGGAAACACCATATATTTT. This translates into CASSSGAYSGNTIYF. The full variable domain, in which reference TRBV7-9 and TRBJ1-3 provide the parts outside the CDR3, is DTGVSQNPRHKITKRGQNVTFRCDPISEHNRLYWYRQTLGQGPEFLTYFQNEAQLEKSRLLSDRFSAERPKGSFSTLEIQRTEQGDSAMYLCASSSGAYSGNTIYFGEGSWLTVV.

The rearrangement links TRBV9 to TRBJ2-2; TRBD2 aligns across 10 bases. The germline CDR1 and CDR2 sequences are SGDLS and YYNGEE. The CDR3 runs to 16 residues. Trimming cost V 0 bases and J 6 bases; bases outside gene matches: 5. The CDR3 loop reads CASSVGLAGASGELFF. The CDR3 nucleotides read TGTGCCAGCAGCGTAGGGCTAGCGGGAGCTTCCGGGGAGCTGTTTTTT.

The genes are TRBV19 and TRBJ2-2; D remains unclear. V gave up 6 bases and J gave up 3 bases, with 11 bases separating them. Germline V gene sequence: CDR1 LNHDA, CDR2 SQIVND (reference sequence). The CDR3 spans 14 residues. CDR3 sequence (DNA): TGTGCCAGTAGCGCGGACGGACACACCGGGGAGCTGTTTTTT. It specifies CASSADGHTGELFF.

This rearrangement joins TRBV5-1 to TRBJ2-6; 7 bases align to TRBD1. The germline CDR1 and CDR2 sequences are SGHRS and YFSETQ. The V and J ends lost 5 bases and 3 bases, in that order; junction bases with no gene match: 2. CDR3 length: 14 amino acids. CDR3 sequence: CASRDRDGANVLTF. The CDR3 DNA follows: TGCGCCAGCAGAGACAGGGATGGGGCCAACGTCCTGACTTTC.

The chain combines TRBV28 with TRBJ1-5; D gene uncertain. The V end lost 4 bases, the J end lost 0 bases, and 7 bases lay between the germline ends. The CDR3 has 14 residues. Germline-derived CDR1 and CDR2 are MDHEN and SYDVKM. The CDR3 region has the DNA TGTGCCAGCAGTTCACCGGTTAGCAATCAGCCCCAGCATTTT. It translates to CASSSPVSNQPQHF.

The chain combines TRBV15 with TRBJ2-5; 10 nucleotides align to TRBD1. The J call is in doubt because the DNA end fits TRBJ2-7 better. The CDR3 has 15 residues. CDR1 and CDR2 (germline): LNHNV, YYDKDF (reference sequence). The CDR3 protein is CATSRDGGTGDEQYF. The CDR3 DNA is TGTGCCACCAGCAGAGATGGGGGGACAGGGGACGAGCAGTACTTC.

V and J are TRBV2 and TRBJ1-1; D perhaps matches TRBD1 (5 bases). V dropped 5 bases and J dropped 4 bases, with 11 bases sitting between them. Germline V gene data show CDR1 as SNHLY and CDR2 as FYNNEI. The CDR3 covers 13 residues. Written as DNA, the CDR3 is TGTGCCAGCAGTACGCAGGGACTCACTGAAGCTTTCTTT. It codes for CASSTQGLTEAFF.

This rearrangement joins TRBV19 to TRBJ1-1; D may be TRBD1 (6 bases). Germline loops: CDR1 LNHDA, CDR2 SQIVND (reference sequence). The CDR3 is made up of 13 amino acids. V was clipped by 3 bases and J by 10 bases, with 15 bases between them. CDR3 DNA: TGTGCCAGTAGTATGGAAGGCAGGGGAGTAGCTTTCTTT. This sequence encodes CASSMEGRGVAFF. Together with reference TRBV19 and TRBJ1-1, the CDR3 gives the full variable domain: DGGITQSPKYLFRKEGQNVTLSCEQNLNHDAMYWYRQDPGQGLRLIYYSQIVNDFQKGDIAEGYSVSREKKESFPLTVTSAQKNPTAFYLCASSMEGRGVAFFGQGTRLTVV.

The chain employs TRBV7-9 and TRBJ2-1; 10 nucleotides match TRBD1. The CDR3 spans 15 residues. Trimming took 5 bases from V and 3 from J; bases not matched to a gene: 4. CDR1 is SEHNR, CDR2 FQNEAQ, per germline (reference sequence). The CDR3 region has the DNA TGTGCCAGCAGCCGGGACAGGGGCCTCTACAATGAGCAGTTCTTC. Protein: CASSRDRGLYNEQFF.

This clone was observed a handful of times. The chain has TRBV27 and TRBJ2-1; D ambiguous. The CDR3 extends over 11 amino acids. Germline V gives CDR1 MNHEY, CDR2 SMNVEV (reference sequence). V shed 6 bases and J shed 2 bases, with 2 bases lying between them. CDR3 sequence: CASSTYNEQFF. The CDR3 bases are TGTGCCAGCAGCACCTACAATGAGCAGTTCTTC.

This clone was seen only once. CDR3 DNA: TGTGCCAGTAGCCGACGAGGGGGTGAAAAACTGTTTTTT. This codes for CASSRRGGEKLFF. The chain employs TRBV19 and TRBJ1-4, with D possibly being TRBD1 (6 bases). Germline V gives CDR1 LNHDA, CDR2 SQIVND (reference sequence). The CDR3 has 13 residues. V lost 6 bases to trimming and J lost 7 bases, with 12 bases between them. Filled out from reference TRBV19 and TRBJ1-4, the complete variable domain reads DGGITQSPKYLFRKEGQNVTLSCEQNLNHDAMYWYRQDPGQGLRLIYYSQIVNDFQKGDIAEGYSVSREKKESFPLTVTSAQKNPTAFYLCASSRRGGEKLFFGSGTQLSVL.

This clone was recorded a few times. This chain connects TRBV19 to TRBJ1-5; TRBD1 matches at 7 bases. In germline, CDR1 is LNHDA, CDR2 SQIVND (reference sequence). The ends lost 3 bases at V and 4 bases at J; junction bases unmatched: 3. CDR3 length: 14 residues. The CDR3 reads CASSMEGANQPQHF. The CDR3 nucleotides are TGTGCCAGTAGTATGGAGGGGGCTAATCAGCCCCAGCATTTT.

This chain links TRBV30 with TRBJ1-1, with D unresolved. The CDR3 covers 18 residues. V was clipped by 0 bases and J by 0 bases, with 20 bases between them. CDR1 is GTSNPN and CDR2 is SVGIG in the germline V gene (reference sequence). CDR3 DNA sequence: TGTGCCTGGAGTGTATCGGCCAGAGTGGGCCAGTTGAACACTGAAGCTTTCTTT. It specifies CAWSVSARVGQLNTEAFF.

This chain connects TRBV7-9 to TRBJ2-1, with D possibly TRBD2 on 5 matching bases. V was clipped by 5 bases and J by 9 bases, with 23 bases between them. Looked up from germline, CDR1 is SEHNR and CDR2 is FQNEAQ (reference sequence). The CDR3 is 16 residues long. CDR3 sequence (DNA): TGTGCCAGCAGCAACCCGGGCCGGGAAAAGGCGGGTGAGCAGTTCTTC. This encodes CASSNPGREKAGEQFF.

The chain links TRBV10-2 to TRBJ2-3; D may correspond to TRBD1 or TRBD2 (5 bases each). Germline loops: CDR1 WSHSY, CDR2 SAAADI. The CDR3 is 16 residues long. Trimming stripped 2 bases from V and 7 bases from J, with 19 bases between. The CDR3 reads CASSELEVAGPNTQYF. CDR3 nucleotides: TGCGCCAGCAGTGAGCTGGAGGTTGCAGGGCCGAATACGCAGTATTTT.

This sequence joins TRBV4-3 and TRBJ1-6; D is unresolved. CDR3 length: 18 residues. Germline assignment: CDR1 LGHNA and CDR2 YSLEER. Trimming shortened V by 0 bases and J by 9 bases, and 21 bases separated the two germline ends. The CDR3 coding sequence is TGCGCCAGCAGCCAAGATGCCAACCATCGAGGAGGCTTTTCACCCCTCCACTTT. This translates into CASSQDANHRGGFSPLHF.

The chain is built from TRBV7-2 and TRBJ2-1; 11 bases map to TRBD2. The CDR3 is made up of 15 amino acids. Looked up from germline, CDR1 is SGHTA and CDR2 is FQGNSA. The V gene end was trimmed by 6 bases and the J gene end by 3 bases; junction bases not matched to a gene: 4. CDR3 protein: CASRSTSGVYNEQFF. The CDR3, as DNA: TGTGCCAGCAGGTCGACTAGCGGGGTCTACAATGAGCAGTTCTTC.